These 2 T cell receptor beta chains were all obtained from the same sample, sequenced in a study of blood T cell repertoires in COVID-19. Data came from immunoSEQ multiplex PCR; TCRdb stores just in-frame clones and leaves some out. The sample has about 150,000 clones; approximately 85% are singletons. The sequenced material came from peripheral blood. These receptors were collected from a man aged 55 to 69 with COVID-19, enrolled during active disease.

V usage is TRBV9 and J usage is TRBJ2-1; TRBD2 matches at 11 bases. Losses at the gene ends were 3 bases for V and 6 bases for J; bases not matched to a gene: 8. The germline CDR1 and CDR2 sequences are SGDLS and YYNGEE. The CDR3 covers 16 residues. CDR3 in DNA: TGTGCCAGCAGCGCGTCGGGACTAGCGGTAGGCAATGAGCAGTTCTTC. Residues: CASSASGLAVGNEQFF.

CDR3 region: CASSPWTASNYGYTF. DNA for the CDR3: TGTGCCAGCAGCCCATGGACAGCATCTAACTATGGCTACACCTTC. This chain connects TRBV7-8 to TRBJ1-2; D might be TRBD1 (6 bases). Germline V gene data show CDR1 as SGHVS and CDR2 as FQNEAQ. CDR3 length: 15 residues. The V end was cut by 5 bases, the J end by 0 bases, with 13 bases between. Full variable domain (outside the CDR3, taken from reference TRBV7-8 and TRBJ1-2): GAGVSQSPRYKVAKRGQDVALRCDPISGHVSLFWYQQALGQGPEFLTYFQNEAQLDKSGLPSDRFFAERPEGSVSTLKIQRTQQEDSAVYLCASSPWTASNYGYTFGSGTRLTVV.